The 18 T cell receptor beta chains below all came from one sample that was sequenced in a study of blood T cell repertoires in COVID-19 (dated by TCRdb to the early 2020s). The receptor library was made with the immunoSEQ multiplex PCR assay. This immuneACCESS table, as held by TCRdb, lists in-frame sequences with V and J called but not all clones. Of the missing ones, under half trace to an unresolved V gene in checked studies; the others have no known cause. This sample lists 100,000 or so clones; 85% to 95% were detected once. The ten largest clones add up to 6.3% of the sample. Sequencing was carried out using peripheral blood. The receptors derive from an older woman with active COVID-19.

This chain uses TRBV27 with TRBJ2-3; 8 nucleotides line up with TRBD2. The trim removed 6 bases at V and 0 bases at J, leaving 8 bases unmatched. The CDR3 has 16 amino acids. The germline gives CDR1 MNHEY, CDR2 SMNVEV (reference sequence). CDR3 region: CASSWKAGVSTDTQYF. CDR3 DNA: TGTGCCAGCAGCTGGAAAGCGGGGGTGAGCACAGATACGCAGTATTTT.

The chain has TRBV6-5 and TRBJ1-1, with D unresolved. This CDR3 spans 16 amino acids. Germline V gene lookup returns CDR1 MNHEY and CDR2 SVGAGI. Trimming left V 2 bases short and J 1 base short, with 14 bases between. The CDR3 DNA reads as TGTGCCAGCAGTTACCTCCCCACAGCAAGGAACACTGAAGCTTTCTTT. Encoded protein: CASSYLPTARNTEAFF.

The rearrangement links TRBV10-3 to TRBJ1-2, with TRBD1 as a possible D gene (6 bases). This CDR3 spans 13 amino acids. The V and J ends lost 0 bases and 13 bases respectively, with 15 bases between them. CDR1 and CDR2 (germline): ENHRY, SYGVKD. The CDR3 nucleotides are TGTGCCATCAGTGAGTCAGGCGGACAGCGGGGCACCTTC. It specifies CAISESGGQRGTF.

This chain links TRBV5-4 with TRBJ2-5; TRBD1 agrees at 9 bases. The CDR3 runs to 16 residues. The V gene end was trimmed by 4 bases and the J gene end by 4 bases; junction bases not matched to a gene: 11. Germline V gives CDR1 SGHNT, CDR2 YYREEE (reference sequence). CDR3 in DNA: TGTGCCAGCAGCCCCCTTACCGACAGGGGGAGAGAGACCCAGTACTTC. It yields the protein CASSPLTDRGRETQYF.

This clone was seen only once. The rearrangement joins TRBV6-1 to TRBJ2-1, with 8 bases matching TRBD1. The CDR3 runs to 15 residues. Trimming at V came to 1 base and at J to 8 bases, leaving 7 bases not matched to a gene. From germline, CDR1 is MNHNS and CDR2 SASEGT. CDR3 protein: CASSEGGQGLDEQFF. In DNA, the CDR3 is TGTGCCAGCAGTGAAGGAGGACAGGGTTTGGATGAGCAGTTCTTC.

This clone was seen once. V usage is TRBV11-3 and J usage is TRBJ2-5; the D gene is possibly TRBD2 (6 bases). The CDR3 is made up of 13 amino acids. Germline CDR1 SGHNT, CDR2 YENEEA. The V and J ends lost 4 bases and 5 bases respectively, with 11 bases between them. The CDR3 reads CASSWDSEETQYF. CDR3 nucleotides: TGTGCCAGCAGCTGGGACTCCGAGGAGACCCAGTACTTC. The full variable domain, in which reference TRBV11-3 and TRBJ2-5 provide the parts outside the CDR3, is EAGVVQSPRYKIIEKKQPVAFWCNPISGHNTLYWYLQNLGQGPELLIRYENEEAVDDSQLPKDRFSAERLKGVDSTLKIQPAELGDSAVYLCASSWDSEETQYFGPGTRLLVL.

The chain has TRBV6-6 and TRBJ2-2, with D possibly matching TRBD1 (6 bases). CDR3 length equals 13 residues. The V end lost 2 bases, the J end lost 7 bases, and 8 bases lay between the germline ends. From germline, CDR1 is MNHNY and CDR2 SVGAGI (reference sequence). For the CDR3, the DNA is TGTGCCAGCAGTTACACAGGGAACGGGGAGCTGTTTTTT. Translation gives CASSYTGNGELFF.

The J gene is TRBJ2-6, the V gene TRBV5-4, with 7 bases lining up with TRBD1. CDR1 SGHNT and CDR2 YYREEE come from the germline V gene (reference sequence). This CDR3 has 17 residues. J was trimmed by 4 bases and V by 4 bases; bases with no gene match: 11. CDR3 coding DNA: TGTGCCAGCAGCACCGGGACAGCCTCTCTGGGGGCCAACGTCCTGACTTTC. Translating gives CASSTGTASLGANVLTF. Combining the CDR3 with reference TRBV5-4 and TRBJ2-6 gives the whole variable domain ETGVTQSPTHLIKTRGQQVTLRCSSQSGHNTVSWYQQALGQGPQFIFQYYREEENGRGNFPPRFSGLQFPNYSSELNVNALELDDSALYLCASSTGTASLGANVLTFGAGSRLTVL.

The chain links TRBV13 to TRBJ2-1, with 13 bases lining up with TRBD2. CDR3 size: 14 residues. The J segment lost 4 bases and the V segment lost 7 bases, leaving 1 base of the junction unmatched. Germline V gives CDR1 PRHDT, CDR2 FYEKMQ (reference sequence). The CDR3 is CASTLAGGYNEQFF. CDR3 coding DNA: TGTGCCAGCACACTAGCGGGAGGGTACAATGAGCAGTTCTTC.

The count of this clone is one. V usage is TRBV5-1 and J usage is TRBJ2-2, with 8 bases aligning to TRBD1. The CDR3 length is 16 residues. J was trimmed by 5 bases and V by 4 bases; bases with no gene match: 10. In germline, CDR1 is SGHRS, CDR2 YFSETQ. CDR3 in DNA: TGCGCCAGCAGCCCCCGACAGGGGACGTTTACCGGGGAGCTGTTTTTT. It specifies CASSPRQGTFTGELFF.

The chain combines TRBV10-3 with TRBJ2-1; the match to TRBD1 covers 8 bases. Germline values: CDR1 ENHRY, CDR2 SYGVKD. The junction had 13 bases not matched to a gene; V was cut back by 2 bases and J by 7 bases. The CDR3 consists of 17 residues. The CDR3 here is CAISEEAGGSLGNEQFF. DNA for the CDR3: TGTGCCATCAGTGAGGAAGCAGGGGGCTCTTTAGGTAATGAGCAGTTCTTC.

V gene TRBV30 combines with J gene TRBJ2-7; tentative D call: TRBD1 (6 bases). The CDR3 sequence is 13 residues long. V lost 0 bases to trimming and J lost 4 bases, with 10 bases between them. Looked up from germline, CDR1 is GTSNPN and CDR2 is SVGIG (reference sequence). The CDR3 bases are TGTGCCTGGAGTGTACAGGGCAGTTACGAGCAGTACTTC. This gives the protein CAWSVQGSYEQYF.

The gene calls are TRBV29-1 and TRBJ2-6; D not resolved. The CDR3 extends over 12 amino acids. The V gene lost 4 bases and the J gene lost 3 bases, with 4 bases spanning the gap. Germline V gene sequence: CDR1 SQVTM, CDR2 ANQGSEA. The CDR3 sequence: CSVGSGANVLTF. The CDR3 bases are TGCAGCGTTGGGAGTGGGGCCAACGTCCTGACTTTC.

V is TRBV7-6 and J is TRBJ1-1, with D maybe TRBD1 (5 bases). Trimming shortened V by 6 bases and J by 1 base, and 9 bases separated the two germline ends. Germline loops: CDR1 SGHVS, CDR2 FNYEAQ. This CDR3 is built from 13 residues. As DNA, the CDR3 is TGTGCCAGCAGTCAACAGGAGAACACTGAAGCTTTCTTT. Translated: CASSQQENTEAFF.

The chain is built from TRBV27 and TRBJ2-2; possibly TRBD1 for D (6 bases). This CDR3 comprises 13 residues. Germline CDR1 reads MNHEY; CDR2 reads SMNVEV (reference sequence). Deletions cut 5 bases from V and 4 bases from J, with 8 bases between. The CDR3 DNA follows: TGTGCCAGCAGTCCCAGGGGCACCGGGGAGCTGTTTTTT. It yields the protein CASSPRGTGELFF.

The CDR3 sequence is CASSLGGQRAGNTIYF. DNA of the CDR3: TGCGCCAGCAGCTTGGGTGGACAGCGTGCTGGAAACACCATATATTTT. The rearrangement links TRBV5-1 to TRBJ1-3; D might be TRBD1 (6 bases). V was shortened by 0 bases and J by 2 bases, with 12 bases between the two germline ends. Per germline, CDR1 SGHRS and CDR2 YFSETQ. CDR3 length: 16 amino acids.

The CDR3 DNA sequence: TGTGCCAGCAGTTACGCGATAGCGGGAGAGGTAATCGAGCAGTACTTC. This codes for CASSYAIAGEVIEQYF. The gene calls are TRBV6-6 and TRBJ2-7, with 9 positions matching TRBD2. This CDR3 is 16 amino acids long. The germline V gene encodes CDR1 MNHNY and CDR2 SVGAGI (reference sequence). Germline trimming cut 2 bases from V and 6 bases from J; bases unmatched to any gene: 11.

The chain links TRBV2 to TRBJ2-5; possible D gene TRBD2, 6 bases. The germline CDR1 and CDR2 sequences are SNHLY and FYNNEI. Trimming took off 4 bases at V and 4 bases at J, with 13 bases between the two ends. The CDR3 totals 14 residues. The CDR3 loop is CASSVGEVGETQYF. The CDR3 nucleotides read TGTGCCAGCAGTGTTGGGGAGGTGGGAGAGACCCAGTACTTC.